The sequence of this TCR beta chain was determined in a study of CD8 T cells in Susac syndrome. V lost 4 bases and J lost 6; bases outside the gene matches: 16. Germline V gene sequence: CDR1 SGHDT, CDR2 YYEEEE. This CDR3 has 17 residues. The T cells that were sequenced for TCR beta were CD8+ and CD4+ cells from blood. It was negative isolation that provided the CD8+ and CD4+ T cells, whereas TEMRA cells were enriched by FACS. Random hexamers served to reverse transcribe roughly 0.5 to 1 ug RNA. Amplification of TCR beta CDR3 by immunoSEQ multiplex PCR spanned 54 Vbeta and 13 Jbeta. TCRdb processed the immunoSEQ multiplex PCR reads anew with MiXCR; each CDR3 protein has one entry. The sample contains about 150,000 distinct CDR3 sequences, just under 95% of which appear only once.

The TCR originated in a human donor with multiple sclerosis. The chain uses TRBV5-6 and TRBJ1-3, with 7 nucleotides matching TRBD1. Sequenced: CD8+ T cells from PBMCs. The DNA for the CDR3 is TGTGCCAGCAGCCCTAACCTACGGACAGGATCGGTAAACACCATATATTTT. Translated: CASSPNLRTGSVNTIYF.